What follows are 11 T cell receptor beta chains derived from one specimen sequenced in a study of OX40 agonist ivuxolimab in advanced cancers. Sequencing was performed with immunoSEQ multiplex PCR; in TCRdb, only in-frame clones are kept and a portion is missing. Here the sample spans 90,000 to 100,000 clones, roughly 89% being singletons. The sequences come from CD4+ or CD8+ T cells sorted from blood, collected in a trial of the OX40 agonist ivuxolimab. All receptors derive from an adult with an advanced solid tumor such as melanoma, head and neck, liver or kidney cancer.

In its sample, this clone was seen once. This chain connects TRBV11-3 to TRBJ2-1; D unresolved. Trimming pared 3 bases from V and 9 bases from J, leaving 6 bases between. CDR1 SGHNT and CDR2 YENEEA come from the germline V gene. The CDR3 totals 11 residues. The CDR3 DNA is TGTGCCAGCAGCTTCTTAGGTGAGCAGTTCTTC. It is translated as CASSFLGEQFF. Looking up the rest from reference TRBV11-3 and TRBJ2-1 gives the full variable domain: EAGVVQSPRYKIIEKKQPVAFWCNPISGHNTLYWYLQNLGQGPELLIRYENEEAVDDSQLPKDRFSAERLKGVDSTLKIQPAELGDSAVYLCASSFLGEQFFGPGTRLTVL.

The chain combines TRBV19 with TRBJ2-7; D is unresolved. The CDR3 has 14 residues. Germline V gene lookup returns CDR1 LNHDA and CDR2 SQIVND (reference sequence). Trimming took off 2 bases at V and 5 bases at J, with 13 bases between the two ends. The chain's CDR3 is CASSIRALNNEQYF. The CDR3 DNA sequence: TGTGCCAGTAGTATACGGGCCTTGAACAACGAGCAGTACTTC.

This clone was seen a single time. The chain combines TRBV5-8 with TRBJ1-5, with D tentatively TRBD1 (5 bases). Per the germline V gene, CDR1 is SGHTS and CDR2 is YDEGEE. V lost 0 bases, J lost 6 bases, and 10 bases lay in between. CDR3 size: 14 residues. This CDR3 is CASSLVAGSQPQHF. The CDR3, as DNA: TGTGCCAGCAGCTTGGTGGCAGGGTCTCAGCCCCAGCATTTT.

The CDR3 reads CASSSDRARTEAFF. In nucleotides, the CDR3 is TGTGCCAGCAGTTCGGACAGGGCACGGACTGAAGCTTTCTTT. The chain uses TRBV6-5 and TRBJ1-1; 8 nucleotides line up with TRBD1. The trim removed 4 bases at V and 5 bases at J, leaving 6 bases unmatched. This CDR3 region has 14 residues. Per germline, CDR1 MNHEY and CDR2 SVGAGI.

The V gene is TRBV6-9, the J gene TRBJ1-4, with D maybe TRBD1 (6 bases). This CDR3 is built from 14 residues. V shed 10 bases and J shed 5 bases, with 17 bases lying between them. Looked up from germline, CDR1 is MNHGY and CDR2 is SVAAGI. In DNA, the CDR3 is TGTGCCAAACCCCGGGACATTCGGAATGAAAAACTGTTTTTT. Protein sequence: CAKPRDIRNEKLFF.

The rearrangement joins TRBV5-1 to TRBJ2-5, with TRBD1 matching 7 bases. CDR3 length: 17 amino acids. V dropped 1 base and J dropped 5; count of bases not matched to a gene: 14. Germline V gene data show CDR1 as SGHRS and CDR2 as YFSETQ. The DNA of the CDR3 is TGCGCCAGCAGCTTGCCCCAGGCAGGGGGAAGGGGGGAGACCCAGTACTTC. It codes for CASSLPQAGGRGETQYF.

A note on this clone: Mismatch with germline at one junction end may stem from a read error. The rearrangement links TRBV7-8 to TRBJ1-6; weak D call: TRBD1 (5 bases). CDR1 SGHVS and CDR2 FQNEAQ come from the germline V gene. This CDR3 has 17 residues. The CDR3 here is CASSLARGVQLNSPLHF. As DNA, the CDR3 is TGTGCCAGCAGCCTAGCGCGGGGGGTACAGCTGAATTCACCCCTCCACTTT.

The CDR3 is CASSIDPSSGGYAFF. The CDR3 DNA is TGTGCCAGTAGTATAGATCCTTCGTCCGGAGGGTACGCTTTCTTT. The chain links TRBV19 to TRBJ1-1, with D unresolved. In germline, CDR1 is LNHDA, CDR2 SQIVND (reference sequence). Trimming removed 0 bases from V and 11 bases from J, with 19 bases in between. This CDR3 spans 15 amino acids.

The V gene is TRBV25-1, the J gene TRBJ1-3; tentatively, D is TRBD1 (5 bases). The V end was cut by 4 bases, the J end by 9 bases, with 13 bases between. Germline CDR1 MGHDK, CDR2 SYGVNS. The CDR3 covers 13 residues. The CDR3 DNA follows: TGTGCCAGCAGTGTGACAGAGGCCGCCACCATATATTTT. Protein sequence: CASSVTEAATIYF. Full variable domain (remainder filled in from reference TRBV25-1 and TRBJ1-3): EADIYQTPRYLVIGTGKKITLECSQTMGHDKMYWYQQDPGMELHLIHYSYGVNSTEKGDLSSESTVSRIRTEHFPLTLESARPSHTSQYLCASSVTEAATIYFGEGSWLTVV.

The V and J genes are TRBV30 and TRBJ2-7; TRBD2 matches at 9 bases. The length of the CDR3 is 13 residues. The ends lost 4 bases at V and 6 bases at J; junction bases unmatched: 7. Germline V gene data show CDR1 as GTSNPN and CDR2 as SVGIG (reference sequence). The CDR3 sequence: CAWKGGRAGEQYF. The CDR3 bases are TGTGCCTGGAAAGGCGGGAGGGCTGGCGAGCAGTACTTC.

The chain has TRBV9 and TRBJ2-1, with D maybe TRBD2 (6 bases). Germline CDR1 reads SGDLS; CDR2 reads YYNGEE. This CDR3 contains 14 residues. Deletions cut 0 bases from V and 9 bases from J, with 13 bases between. This CDR3 reads CASSVVSGGTEQFF. DNA of the CDR3: TGTGCCAGCAGCGTAGTTAGTGGAGGGACTGAGCAGTTCTTC. The full variable domain, its missing parts supplied by reference TRBV9 and TRBJ2-1, is DSGVTQTPKHLITATGQRVTLRCSPRSGDLSVYWYQQSLDQGLQFLIQYYNGEERAKGNILERFSAQQFPDLHSELNLSSLELGDSALYFCASSVVSGGTEQFFGPGTRLTVL.